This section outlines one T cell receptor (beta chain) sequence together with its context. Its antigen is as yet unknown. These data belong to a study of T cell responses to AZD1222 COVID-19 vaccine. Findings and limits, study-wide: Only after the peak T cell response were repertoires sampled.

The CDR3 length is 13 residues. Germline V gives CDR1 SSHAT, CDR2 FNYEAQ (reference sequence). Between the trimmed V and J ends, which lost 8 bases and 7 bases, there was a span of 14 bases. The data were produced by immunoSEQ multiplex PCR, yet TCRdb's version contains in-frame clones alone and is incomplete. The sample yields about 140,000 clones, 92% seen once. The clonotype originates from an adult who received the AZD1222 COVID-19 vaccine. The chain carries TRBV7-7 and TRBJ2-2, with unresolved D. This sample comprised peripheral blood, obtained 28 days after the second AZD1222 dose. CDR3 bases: TGTGCCAGCTCGGCGCAGGCCGGCGGGGAGCTGTTTTTT. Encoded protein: CASSAQAGGELFF.